A single sample gave rise to the 19 T cell receptor beta chains below, sequenced in a study of blood T cell repertoires in COVID-19 (dated by TCRdb to about 2020). The library came from the immunoSEQ multiplex PCR assay. TCRdb stores this immuneACCESS table with in-frame sequences only. Part of the clones is absent; in the studies checked, under half of the shortfall reflects unresolved V genes, and no reason is known for the rest. Present in this sample are fewer than 85,000 clones, around 90% of which were seen just once. The ten largest clonotypes hold about 4.8% of the sample. The sequencing sample was made of peripheral blood. Receptors were obtained from a man aged 45-60 years with active COVID-19.

V is TRBV7-3 and J is TRBJ2-5, with D possibly being TRBD1 (6 bases). V gave up 1 base and J gave up 5 bases, with 14 bases separating them. CDR3 size: 15 residues. The germline V gene encodes CDR1 SGHTA and CDR2 FQGTGA. CDR3 amino acids: CASSLMGAASETQYF. CDR3 coding DNA: TGTGCCAGCAGCTTAATGGGGGCGGCTAGCGAGACCCAGTACTTC.

This clone was seen once. The CDR3 protein is CASSRTVESGTEAFF. DNA for the CDR3: TGTGCCAGCAGTAGGACAGTAGAAAGCGGCACTGAAGCTTTCTTT. The V call is TRBV5-4, the J call TRBJ1-1; a possible D gene is TRBD1 (6 bases). Germline V gene lookup returns CDR1 SGHNT and CDR2 YYREEE (reference sequence). The CDR3 is 15 residues long. Trimming stripped 5 bases from V and 4 bases from J, with 18 bases between.

The rearrangement uses TRBV19 and TRBJ1-3; D not resolved. Germline V CDR1 and CDR2: LNHDA, SQIVND (reference sequence). V shed 8 bases and J shed 2 bases, with 19 bases lying between them. This CDR3 spans 16 amino acids. The CDR3 is CASGNGVPGPGNTIYF. The CDR3, as DNA: TGTGCCAGTGGGAACGGGGTCCCCGGCCCTGGAAACACCATATATTTT.

The chain uses TRBV29-1 and TRBJ1-5; 11 bases line up with TRBD1. Trimming cost V 5 bases and J 1 base; bases outside gene matches: 4. The CDR3 runs 15 residues. In germline, CDR1 is SQVTM, CDR2 ANQGSEA. CDR3 bases: TGCAGCGTTCGGACAGGGGGCTCAAGCAATCAGCCCCAGCATTTT. This encodes CSVRTGGSSNQPQHF.

This chain uses TRBV28 with TRBJ1-4, with TRBD1 identical over 8 bases. This CDR3 comprises 15 residues. The germline gives CDR1 MDHEN, CDR2 SYDVKM. V shed 3 bases, J shed 4 bases, and the junction held 4 bases outside the gene matches. The CDR3 loop reads CASSFPTGGNEKLFF. CDR3 DNA sequence: TGTGCCAGCAGTTTCCCCACAGGGGGTAATGAAAAACTGTTTTTT.

The V and J genes are TRBV10-3 and TRBJ1-1, with D maybe TRBD1 (5 bases). The CDR3 spans 13 residues. The germline V gene has CDR1 ENHRY and CDR2 SYGVKD. Trimming took off 6 bases at V and 5 bases at J, with 13 bases between the two ends. CDR3 region: CAIRTSQGTEAFF. CDR3 coding DNA: TGTGCCATCAGGACTTCTCAGGGTACTGAAGCTTTCTTT.

This chain connects TRBV28 to TRBJ2-1; 8 positions match TRBD2. Germline CDR1 MDHEN, CDR2 SYDVKM. The trim removed 3 bases at V and 4 bases at J, leaving 8 bases unmatched. This CDR3 has 16 amino acids. DNA of the CDR3: TGTGCCAGCAGTTTGAGGCGGGGGGCGGCGTACAATGAGCAGTTCTTC. Translating gives CASSLRRGAAYNEQFF. Variable domain in full (rest from reference TRBV28 and TRBJ2-1): DVKVTQSSRYLVKRTGEKVFLECVQDMDHENMFWYRQDPGLGLRLIYFSYDVKMKEKGDIPEGYSVSREKKERFSLILESASTNQTSMYLCASSLRRGAAYNEQFFGPGTRLTVL.

This chain joins TRBV29-1 and TRBJ2-1, with D possibly matching TRBD1 (5 bases). CDR3 size: 11 residues. Germline CDR1 reads SQVTM; CDR2 reads ANQGSEA. Trimming stripped 3 bases from V and 8 bases from J, with 8 bases between. The CDR3 loop is CSVDWGYEQFF. CDR3 DNA: TGCAGCGTTGACTGGGGCTATGAGCAGTTCTTC.

The table lists this clone with a few counts. The chain combines TRBV25-1 with TRBJ1-1; no clear D gene. This CDR3 is built from 9 residues. Germline loops: CDR1 MGHDK, CDR2 SYGVNS. Deletions cut 11 bases from V and 7 bases from J, with 8 bases between. The chain's CDR3 is CAGGLEAFF. In DNA form, the CDR3 reads TGTGCCGGAGGTCTTGAAGCTTTCTTT.

This clone was observed once. The chain is built from TRBV9 and TRBJ1-4; D ambiguous. V was pared by 4 bases and J by 7 bases, with 11 bases between. The CDR3 length is 13 residues. Per the germline V gene, CDR1 is SGDLS and CDR2 is YYNGEE. In DNA form, the CDR3 reads TGTGCCAGCAGCCCCGCCTACGGTGAAAAACTGTTTTTT. Amino acid sequence: CASSPAYGEKLFF.

This chain uses TRBV5-1 with TRBJ1-4; a weak D match, TRBD1 (5 bases). The germline V gene has CDR1 SGHRS and CDR2 YFSETQ. With 4 bases removed from V and 3 bases from J, the gap between germline ends came to 13 bases. There are 15 residues in the CDR3. The CDR3 sequence is CASSAQGPPNEKLFF. CDR3 DNA: TGCGCCAGCAGCGCTCAGGGTCCCCCTAATGAAAAACTGTTTTTT.

As for this clone: Other DNA sequences in the sample encode the same CDR3. The CDR3 region has the DNA TGTGCCAGCTCACTAGGACAACCGAACACTGAAGCTTTCTTT. It yields the protein CASSLGQPNTEAFF. The chain couples TRBV18 to TRBJ1-1, with TRBD1 as a possible D gene (5 bases). The V end lost 4 bases, the J end lost 1 base, and 10 bases lay between the germline ends. Germline CDR1 is KGHSH and CDR2 is LQKENI. This CDR3 is built from 14 residues.

This clone was seen once. The chain has TRBV19 and TRBJ1-4; D call uncertain. CDR1 and CDR2 from the germline V gene are LNHDA and SQIVND (reference sequence). V dropped 10 bases and J dropped 0 bases, with 15 bases sitting between them. The CDR3 loop spans 15 amino acids. DNA of the CDR3: TGTGCCACGAGGGAGGCGGGCACAACTAATGAAAAACTGTTTTTT. Translation gives CATREAGTTNEKLFF.

This clone showed up just once. The CDR3 bases are TGTGCCAGCAGCGTAGGAGGGGGCGCGGTTGGCACTGAAGCTTTCTTT. This codes for CASSVGGGAVGTEAFF. V and J are TRBV9 and TRBJ1-1, with 7 bases aligning to TRBD1. With V trimmed by 0 bases and J by 4 bases, 9 bases remained unmatched. The germline V gene has CDR1 SGDLS and CDR2 YYNGEE. The CDR3 loop spans 16 amino acids. The variable domain in full, with the rest retrieved from reference TRBV9 and TRBJ1-1, is DSGVTQTPKHLITATGQRVTLRCSPRSGDLSVYWYQQSLDQGLQFLIQYYNGEERAKGNILERFSAQQFPDLHSELNLSSLELGDSALYFCASSVGGGAVGTEAFFGQGTRLTVV.

The rearrangement joins TRBV18 to TRBJ2-3, with TRBD2 matching over 11 bases. Germline trimming cut 2 bases from V and 7 bases from J; bases unmatched to any gene: 5. The CDR3 sequence is 15 residues long. Germline CDR1 is KGHSH and CDR2 is LQKENI. CDR3 sequence (DNA): TGTGCCAGCTCACCAGAACTAGCGGGAGTGAATACGCAGTATTTT. This codes for CASSPELAGVNTQYF.

This chain joins TRBV7-8 and TRBJ2-2; 9 bases map to TRBD1. The CDR3 covers 17 residues. Germline V gene lookup returns CDR1 SGHVS and CDR2 FQNEAQ. V lost 5 bases and J lost 2; bases outside the gene matches: 9. The CDR3 DNA follows: TGTGCCAGCAGCCCCCACCTGGGACAGGGCAACACCGGGGAGCTGTTTTTT. Its translation: CASSPHLGQGNTGELFF.

The rearrangement links TRBV2 to TRBJ1-5; D is possibly TRBD1 (5 bases). CDR1 is SNHLY and CDR2 is FYNNEI in the germline V gene. Trimming left V 7 bases short and J 6 bases short, with 13 bases between. The CDR3 totals 13 residues. The CDR3 DNA reads TGTGCCAGCAAGACAGATCGGTCTCAGCCCCAGCATTTT. Residues: CASKTDRSQPQHF.

V usage is TRBV3-1 (or the pseudogene TRBV3-2) and J usage is TRBJ2-5; tentatively, D is TRBD1 (7 bases). V lost 0 bases and J lost 5, with 22 bases in between. Germline CDR1 LGHDT, CDR2 YNNKEL (reference sequence). The CDR3 extends over 18 amino acids. For the CDR3, the DNA is TGTGCCAGCAGCCAAGATAGCGAATTCGGAGGGGGCCGTGAGACCCAGTACTTC. Its protein product is CASSQDSEFGGGRETQYF.

This rearrangement joins TRBV29-1 to TRBJ2-2; a weak D match, TRBD2 (7 bases). The CDR3 has 14 amino acids. Germline CDR1 reads SQVTM; CDR2 reads ANQGSEA. V was shortened by 7 bases and J by 2 bases, with 14 bases between the two germline ends. The CDR3 sequence is CSAEGGGNTGELFF. Written as DNA, the CDR3 is TGCAGCGCCGAAGGGGGGGGAAACACCGGGGAGCTGTTTTTT.